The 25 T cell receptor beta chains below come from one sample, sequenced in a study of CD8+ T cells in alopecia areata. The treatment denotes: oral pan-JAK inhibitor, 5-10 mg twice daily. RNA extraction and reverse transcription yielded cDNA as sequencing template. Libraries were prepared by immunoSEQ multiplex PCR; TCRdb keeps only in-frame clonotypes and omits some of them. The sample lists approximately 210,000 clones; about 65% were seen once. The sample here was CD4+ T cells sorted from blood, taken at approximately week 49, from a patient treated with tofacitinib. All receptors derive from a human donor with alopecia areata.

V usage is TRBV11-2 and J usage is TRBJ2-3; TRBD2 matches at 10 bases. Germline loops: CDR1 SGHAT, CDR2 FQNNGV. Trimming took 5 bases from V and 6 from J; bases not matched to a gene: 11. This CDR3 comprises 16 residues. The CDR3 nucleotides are TGTGCCAGCAGCCTGGGGACTAGCGTACAATCGGATACGCAGTATTTT. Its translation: CASSLGTSVQSDTQYF.

The CDR3 reads CASSQDFRSGYEQYF. Here the CDR3 DNA reads TGCGCCAGCAGCCAAGATTTCCGGTCTGGGTACGAGCAGTACTTC. The chain links TRBV4-1 to TRBJ2-7; no firm D call. V lost 0 bases and J lost 4, with 13 bases in between. Germline values: CDR1 MGHRA, CDR2 YSYEKL. This CDR3 region has 15 residues.

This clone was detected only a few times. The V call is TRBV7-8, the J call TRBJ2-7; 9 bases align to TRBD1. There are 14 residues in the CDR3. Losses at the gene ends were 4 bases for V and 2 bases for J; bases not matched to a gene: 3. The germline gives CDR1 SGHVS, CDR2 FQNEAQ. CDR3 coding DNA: TGTGCCAGCAGCTCGGGACAGGGTGCCTACGAGCAGTACTTC. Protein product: CASSSGQGAYEQYF.

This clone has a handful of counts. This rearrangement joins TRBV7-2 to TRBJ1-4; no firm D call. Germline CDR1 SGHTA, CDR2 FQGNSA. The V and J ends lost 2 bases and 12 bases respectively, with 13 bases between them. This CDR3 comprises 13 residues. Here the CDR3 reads CASSLQPGEELFF. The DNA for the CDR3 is TGTGCCAGCAGCTTACAACCCGGAGAGGAACTGTTTTTT.

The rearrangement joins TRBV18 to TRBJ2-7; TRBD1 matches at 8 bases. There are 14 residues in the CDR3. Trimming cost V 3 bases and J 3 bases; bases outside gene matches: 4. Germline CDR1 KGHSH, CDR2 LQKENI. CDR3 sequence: CASSPSGQVYEQYF. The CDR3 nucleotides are TGTGCCAGCTCACCCTCGGGACAGGTCTACGAGCAGTACTTC.

The CDR3 sequence: CSVFVQGATEAFF. CDR3 DNA: TGCAGCGTTTTCGTACAGGGGGCGACTGAAGCTTTCTTT. The chain has TRBV29-1 and TRBJ1-1; 9 positions match TRBD1. The V gene's germline CDR1 is SQVTM and CDR2 ANQGSEA. This CDR3 has 13 amino acids. V lost 5 bases and J lost 5; bases outside the gene matches: 6. Filled out from reference TRBV29-1 and TRBJ1-1, the complete variable domain reads SAVISQKPSRDICQRGTSLTIQCQVDSQVTMMFWYRQQPGQSLTLIATANQGSEATYESGFVIDKFPISRPNLTFSTLTVSNMSPEDSSIYLCSVFVQGATEAFFGQGTRLTVV.

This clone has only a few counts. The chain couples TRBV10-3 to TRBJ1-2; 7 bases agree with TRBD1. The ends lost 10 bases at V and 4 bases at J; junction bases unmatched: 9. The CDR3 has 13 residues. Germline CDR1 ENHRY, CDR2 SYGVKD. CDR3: CATNEDRSYGYTF. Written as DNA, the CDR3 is TGTGCCACCAACGAGGACAGGAGCTATGGCTACACCTTC.

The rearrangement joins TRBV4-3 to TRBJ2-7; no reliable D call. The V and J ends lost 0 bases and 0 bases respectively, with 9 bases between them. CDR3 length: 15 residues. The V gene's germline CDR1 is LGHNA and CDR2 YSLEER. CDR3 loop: CASSQDPASSYEQYF. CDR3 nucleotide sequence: TGCGCCAGCAGCCAAGATCCGGCCAGCTCCTACGAGCAGTACTTC.

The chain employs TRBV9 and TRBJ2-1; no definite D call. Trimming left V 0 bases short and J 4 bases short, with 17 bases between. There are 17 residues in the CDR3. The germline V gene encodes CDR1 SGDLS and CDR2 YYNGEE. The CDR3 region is CASSVDPPAGIYNEQFF. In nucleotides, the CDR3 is TGTGCCAGCAGCGTAGATCCCCCAGCAGGAATATACAATGAGCAGTTCTTC.

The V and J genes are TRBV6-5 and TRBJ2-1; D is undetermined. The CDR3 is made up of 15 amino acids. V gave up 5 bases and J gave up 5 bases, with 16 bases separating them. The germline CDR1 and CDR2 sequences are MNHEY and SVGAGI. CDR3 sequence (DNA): TGTGCCAGCAGTCACGGGCTACATACTAACAATGAGCAGTTCTTC. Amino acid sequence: CASSHGLHTNNEQFF.

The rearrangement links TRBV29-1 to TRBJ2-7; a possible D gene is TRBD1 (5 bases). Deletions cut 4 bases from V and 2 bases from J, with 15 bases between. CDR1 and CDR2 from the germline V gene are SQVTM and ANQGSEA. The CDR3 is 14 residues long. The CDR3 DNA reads TGCAGCGTTGGCTCCCAGGGAACGACCTACGAGCAGTACTTC. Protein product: CSVGSQGTTYEQYF.

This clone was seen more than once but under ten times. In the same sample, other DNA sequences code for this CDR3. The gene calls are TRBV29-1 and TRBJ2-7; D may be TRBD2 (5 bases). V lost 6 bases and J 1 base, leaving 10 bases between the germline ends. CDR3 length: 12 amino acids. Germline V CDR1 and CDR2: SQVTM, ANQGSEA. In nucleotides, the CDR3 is TGCAGCGTCGGAGGCGGATCCTACGAGCAGTACTTC. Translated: CSVGGGSYEQYF.

The CDR3 loop reads CSLPGQGLPGYTF. DNA of the CDR3: TGCAGCCTACCGGGACAGGGGCTACCTGGCTACACCTTC. The V call is TRBV29-1, the J call TRBJ1-2, with 10 bases that match TRBD1. CDR3 length: 13 amino acids. Trimming took 8 bases from V and 7 from J; bases not matched to a gene: 10. The germline CDR1 and CDR2 sequences are SQVTM and ANQGSEA.

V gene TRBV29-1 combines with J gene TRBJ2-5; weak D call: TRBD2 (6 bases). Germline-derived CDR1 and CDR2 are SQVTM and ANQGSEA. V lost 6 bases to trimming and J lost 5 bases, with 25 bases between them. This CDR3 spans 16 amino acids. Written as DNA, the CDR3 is TGCAGCGTGGGCGACCATCTGACTGGGGCGGGGGAGACCCAGTACTTC. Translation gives CSVGDHLTGAGETQYF.

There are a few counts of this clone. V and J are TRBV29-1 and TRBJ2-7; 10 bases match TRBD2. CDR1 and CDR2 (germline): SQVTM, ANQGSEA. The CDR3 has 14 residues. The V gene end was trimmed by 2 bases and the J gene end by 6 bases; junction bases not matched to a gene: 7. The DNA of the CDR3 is TGCAGCGTTGAAAAACTAGCGGGACCTAGCGAGCAGTACTTC. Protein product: CSVEKLAGPSEQYF.

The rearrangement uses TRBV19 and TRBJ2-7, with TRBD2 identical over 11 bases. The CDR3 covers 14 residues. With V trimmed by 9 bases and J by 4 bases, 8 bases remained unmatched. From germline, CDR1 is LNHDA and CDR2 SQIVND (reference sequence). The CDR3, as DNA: TGTGCCAGCGCCACCGGGACTAGCGGATACGAGCAGTACTTC. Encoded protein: CASATGTSGYEQYF.

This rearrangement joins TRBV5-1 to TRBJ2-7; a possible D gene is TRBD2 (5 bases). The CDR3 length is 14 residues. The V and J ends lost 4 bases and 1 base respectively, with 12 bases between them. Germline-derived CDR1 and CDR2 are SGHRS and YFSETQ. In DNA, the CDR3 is TGCGCCAGCAGCGCCGGGGTACAGTCCTACGAGCAGTACTTC. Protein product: CASSAGVQSYEQYF. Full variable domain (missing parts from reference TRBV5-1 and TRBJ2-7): KAGVTQTPRYLIKTRGQQVTLSCSPISGHRSVSWYQQTPGQGLQFLFEYFSETQRNKGNFPGRFSGRQFSNSRSEMNVSTLELGDSALYLCASSAGVQSYEQYFGPGTRLTVT.

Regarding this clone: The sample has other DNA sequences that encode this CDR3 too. CDR3 DNA sequence: TGCAGCGTTGAATCGGAGAACACTGAAGCTTTCTTT. Its translation is CSVESENTEAFF. This chain links TRBV29-1 with TRBJ1-1; no reliable D call. Looked up from germline, CDR1 is SQVTM and CDR2 is ANQGSEA. Trimming shortened V by 2 bases and J by 1 base, and 5 bases separated the two germline ends. The CDR3 runs to 12 residues.

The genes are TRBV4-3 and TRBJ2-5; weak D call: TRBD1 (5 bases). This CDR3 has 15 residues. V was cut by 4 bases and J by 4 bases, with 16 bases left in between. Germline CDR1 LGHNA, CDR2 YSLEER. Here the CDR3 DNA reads TGCGCCAGCAGCCTGAAACCAGGGCCCGGAGAGACCCAGTACTTC. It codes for CASSLKPGPGETQYF.

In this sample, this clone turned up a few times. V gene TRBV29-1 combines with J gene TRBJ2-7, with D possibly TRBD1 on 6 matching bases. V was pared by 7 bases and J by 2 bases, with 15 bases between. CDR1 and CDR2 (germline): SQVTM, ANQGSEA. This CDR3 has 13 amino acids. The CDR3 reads CSAQTTGTYEQYF. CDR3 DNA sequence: TGCAGCGCCCAAACGACAGGAACCTACGAGCAGTACTTC.

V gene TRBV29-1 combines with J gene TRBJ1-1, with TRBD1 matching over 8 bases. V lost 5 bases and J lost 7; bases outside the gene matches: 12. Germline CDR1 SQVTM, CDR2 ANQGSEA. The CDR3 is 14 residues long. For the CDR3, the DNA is TGCAGCGTTCGGACAGGGACCCGATCCTATGAAGCTTTCTTT. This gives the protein CSVRTGTRSYEAFF. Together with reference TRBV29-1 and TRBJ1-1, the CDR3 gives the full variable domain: SAVISQKPSRDICQRGTSLTIQCQVDSQVTMMFWYRQQPGQSLTLIATANQGSEATYESGFVIDKFPISRPNLTFSTLTVSNMSPEDSSIYLCSVRTGTRSYEAFFGQGTRLTVV.

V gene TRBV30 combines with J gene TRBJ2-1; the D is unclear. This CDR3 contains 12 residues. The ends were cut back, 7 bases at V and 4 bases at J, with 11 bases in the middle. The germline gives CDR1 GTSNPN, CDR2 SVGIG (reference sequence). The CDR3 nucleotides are TGTGCCTACTCCAACCAGTACAATGAGCAGTTCTTC. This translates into CAYSNQYNEQFF.

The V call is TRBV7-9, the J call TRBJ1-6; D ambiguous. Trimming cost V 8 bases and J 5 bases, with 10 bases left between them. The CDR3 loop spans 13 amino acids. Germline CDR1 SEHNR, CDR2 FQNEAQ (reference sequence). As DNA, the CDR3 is TGTGCCAGCCAAAGGTCCCATAATTCACCCCTCCACTTT. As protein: CASQRSHNSPLHF.

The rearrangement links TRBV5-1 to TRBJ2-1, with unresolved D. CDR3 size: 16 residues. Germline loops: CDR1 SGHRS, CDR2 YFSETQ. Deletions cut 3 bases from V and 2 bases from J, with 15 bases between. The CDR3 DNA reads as TGCGCCAGCAGCTGGTCCAGGACGGGCCCCTACAATGAGCAGTTCTTC. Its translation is CASSWSRTGPYNEQFF.

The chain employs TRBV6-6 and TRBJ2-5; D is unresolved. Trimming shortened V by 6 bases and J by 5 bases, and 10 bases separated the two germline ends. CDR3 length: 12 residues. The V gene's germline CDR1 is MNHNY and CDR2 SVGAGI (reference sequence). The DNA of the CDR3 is TGTGCCAGCAGCCAGCTGGGCGAGACCCAGTACTTC. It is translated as CASSQLGETQYF.